This TCR beta chain was captured in a study of blood T cell repertoires in COVID-19. Study information: T cells, B-cell-depleted T cells, or PBMCs supplied cDNA or gDNA.

TCRdb's copy holds only in-frame clones and misses some; the assay was immunoSEQ multiplex PCR. The sample contains around 280,000 clones, approximately 88% of which appear only once. Allocation to cohorts depended on clinical history reported by the participants. The V end lost 0 bases, the J end lost 4 bases, and 13 bases lay between the germline ends. The CDR3 sequence is 15 residues long. CDR1 is WNHNN and CDR2 is SYGVQD in the germline V gene (reference sequence). Material for sequencing was PBMCs or T cells enriched from blood (not recorded which). The gene calls are TRBV10-1 and TRBJ2-7; no clear D gene. The TCR originated in a woman aged 40 to 49 who had recovered from COVID-19. CDR3 protein: CASSESARIGYEQYF. The CDR3 coding sequence is TGCGCCAGCAGTGAGTCAGCTAGAATCGGATACGAGCAGTACTTC.